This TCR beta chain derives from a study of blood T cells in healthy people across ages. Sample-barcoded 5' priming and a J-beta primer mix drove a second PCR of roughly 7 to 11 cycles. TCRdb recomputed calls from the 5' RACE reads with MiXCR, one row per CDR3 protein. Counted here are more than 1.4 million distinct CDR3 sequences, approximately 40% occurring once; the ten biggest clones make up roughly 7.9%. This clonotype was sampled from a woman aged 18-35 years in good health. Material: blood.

The CDR3 coding sequence is TGCAGTGCTAGAGAGCTAACAGGCAATCAGCCCCAGCATTTT. Encoded protein: CSARELTGNQPQHF. The V and J genes are TRBV20-1 and TRBJ1-5; D gene unclear. The CDR3 contains 14 residues. Trimming took off 0 bases at V and 2 bases at J, with 8 bases between the two ends. The germline CDR1 and CDR2 sequences are DFQATT and SNEGSKA (reference sequence).